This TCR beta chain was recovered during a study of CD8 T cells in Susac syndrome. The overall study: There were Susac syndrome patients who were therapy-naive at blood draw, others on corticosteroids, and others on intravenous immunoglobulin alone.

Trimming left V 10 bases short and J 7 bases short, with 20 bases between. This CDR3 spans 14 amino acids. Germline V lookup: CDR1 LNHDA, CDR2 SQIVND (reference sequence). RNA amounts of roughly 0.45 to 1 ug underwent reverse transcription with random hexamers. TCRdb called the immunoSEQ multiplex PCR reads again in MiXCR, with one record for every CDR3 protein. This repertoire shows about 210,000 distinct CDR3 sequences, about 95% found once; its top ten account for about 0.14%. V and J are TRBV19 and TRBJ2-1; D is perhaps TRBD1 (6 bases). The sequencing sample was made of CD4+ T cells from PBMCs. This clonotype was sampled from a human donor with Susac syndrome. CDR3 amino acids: CATKGTLPTNEQFF. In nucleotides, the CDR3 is TGTGCCACCAAGGGGACATTACCTACTAATGAGCAGTTCTTC.